This TCR beta chain comes out of a study of blood T cell repertoires in COVID-19 (dated by TCRdb to the early 2020s). At the level of the whole study: Samples covering the acute and convalescent phases of COVID-19 were provided by collaborators in the United States, Italy and Spain. Samples were obtained from the ongoing ImmuneRACE study (first 160 participants) and from 1,254 subjects provided by 6 global collaborators. The prospective study material was composed of cDNA or gDNA derived from T cells, B-cell-depleted T cells, or PBMCs. Subjects who had been exposed to COVID-19, were actively infected with it, or had recovered from it provided the deeply sampled blood TCRbeta repertoires that made up the dataset. A freely available public database, intended as a resource for researchers studying the immune response to SARS-CoV-2, is where the repertoires were released. Where available, HLA class I and class II types were obtained from metadata supplied by the sample provider rather than from assay-based typing. Sample metadata almost always included a de-identified subject ID, COVID-19 status, age in years and sex.

TCRbeta CDR3 regions were amplified from genomic DNA by means of the immunoSEQ Assay, a bias-controlled multiplex PCR. Per the source publication's procedure: The number of nucleated cells in each sample was estimated from the amplification of reference gene primers within the assay. Sequence reads were collapsed and filtered to measure the absolute abundance of every unique TCRbeta CDR3 rearrangement. For each sample, productive Simpson clonality was calculated as the square root of Simpson's diversity index across productive rearrangements. The table comes from immuneACCESS by way of TCRdb, which keeps in-frame sequences with V and J called. Part of the clones is missing from these tables; in studies checked, under half for an unresolved V gene and the rest for unknown reasons. V and J calls and clone size come straight from that table; D and trimming were deduced from the DNA. The sample includes roughly 410,000 clones, with about 88% observed a single time. Around 1.5% of the sample is taken by the ten largest.

One collaborating source in Seattle enrolled patients while the patients were actively infected and followed the patients over time throughout the course of disease. The collaborating institutions used their own protocols to collect whole blood in K2EDTA tubes. For TCRbeta analysis, collaborators shipped samples in one of three forms: frozen whole blood, isolated PBMCs, or DNA extracted from either of those sample types. As for this clone: The antigen this receptor binds is unknown. No quality values exist for individual bases; no much larger clone is one base distant.

Study-wide conclusions, independent of this receptor: Clinical and demographic metadata were provided uncurated, with the amount varying by source and participant.

CDR1 and CDR2 are read off the germline V gene as SGHVS and FNYEAQ. CDR3 length: 13 amino acids, cysteine to phenylalanine. The DNA shown is the 39-base CDR3, in frame from base 1. A distance of 17 bases separates the germline ends of V and J, which lose 4 bases and 13 bases respectively. The chain links TRBV7-6 with TRBJ1-5; the best D guess is TRBD1, with 5 bases matching. This receptor was identified in a woman in her forties with COVID-19, enrolled during active disease. The sample comprised peripheral blood. The CDR3 sequence is CASSSRGGLPQHF. The DNA reads TGTGCCAGCAGCTCCCGGGGGGGTTTACCGCAGCATTTT.